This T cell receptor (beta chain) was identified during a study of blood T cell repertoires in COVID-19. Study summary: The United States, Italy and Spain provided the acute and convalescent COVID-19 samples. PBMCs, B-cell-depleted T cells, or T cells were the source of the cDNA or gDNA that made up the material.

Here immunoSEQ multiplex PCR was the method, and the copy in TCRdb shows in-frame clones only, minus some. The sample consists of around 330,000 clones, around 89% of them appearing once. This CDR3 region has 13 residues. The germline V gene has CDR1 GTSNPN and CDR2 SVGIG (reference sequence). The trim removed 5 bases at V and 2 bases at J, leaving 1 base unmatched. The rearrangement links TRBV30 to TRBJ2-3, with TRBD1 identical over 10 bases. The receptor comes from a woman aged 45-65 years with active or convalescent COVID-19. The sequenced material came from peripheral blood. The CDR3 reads CAWGTGVTDTQYF. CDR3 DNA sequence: TGTGCCTGGGGGACAGGGGTCACAGATACGCAGTATTTT.